A selection of T cell receptor beta chains follows, all from one sample in a study of CD8+ T cells in alopecia areata. Profiled with immunoSEQ multiplex PCR; TCRdb holds only in-frame clones, not every one. The table records about 76,000 clones, roughly 28% of them present only once. Sequencing was performed on CD8+ T cells sorted from blood, taken at week 4, from a patient treated with tofacitinib. These receptor sequences come from a human donor with alopecia areata. Both conserved end residues are part of each CDR3. D genes are given only for firm matches. A clone size is listed for some rows: how often the clone was seen (once, few, many), or a class if it is expanded.

>few|TRBJ1-2|NA|TRBV6-6
CASTIGGEGNYGYTF
TGTGCCAGCACCATTGGAGGGGAGGGGAACTATGGCTACACCTTC
>NA|TRBJ2-5|NA|TRBV6-6
CASRIYGIARETQYF
TGTGCCAGCAGGATCTATGGGATCGCTCGGGAGACCCAGTACTTC
>NA|TRBJ2-1|TRBD2|TRBV29-1
CSVAGLAGRSYNEQFF
TGCAGCGTTGCGGGTCTAGCGGGTCGCTCCTACAATGAGCAGTTCTTC
>NA|TRBJ2-7|NA|TRBV29-1
CSALAGDRSYEQYF
TGCAGCGCCCTTGCAGGGGACCGATCCTACGAGCAGTACTTC
>NA|TRBJ2-1|NA|TRBV9
CASSPRGGETYNEQFF
TGTGCCAGCAGCCCTCGAGGTGGGGAAACCTACAATGAGCAGTTCTTC
>NA|TRBJ2-7|TRBD1|TRBV30
CAWRGQFYEQYF
TGTGCCTGGAGGGGACAGTTCTACGAGCAGTACTTC
>few|TRBJ2-7|TRBD1|TRBV9
CASSVGRSGGFEQYF
TGTGCCAGCAGCGTAGGAAGGTCAGGGGGCTTCGAGCAGTACTTC
>few|TRBJ2-7|NA|TRBV29-1
CSVKPTGQNTYEQYF
TGCAGCGTCAAACCCACCGGACAGAATACCTACGAGCAGTACTTC
>NA|TRBJ2-7|NA|TRBV11-2
CASSRGAASNYEQYF
TGTGCCAGCAGCCGCGGGGCAGCAAGCAACTACGAGCAGTACTTC
>NA|TRBJ1-5|NA|TRBV4-1
CASSRGIAEPQHF
TGCGCCAGCAGCCGAGGGATTGCGGAGCCCCAGCATTTT
>few|TRBJ2-1|NA|TRBV9
CASSVFGAADEQFF
TGTGCCAGCAGCGTTTTCGGGGCCGCGGATGAGCAGTTCTTC
>NA|TRBJ1-5|NA|TRBV19
CASREGGNQPQHF
TGTGCCAGTCGAGAGGGGGGCAATCAGCCCCAGCATTTT
>NA|TRBJ2-5|TRBD2|TRBV4-1
CASSQGEREETQYF
TGCGCCAGCAGCCAGGGGGAGCGGGAGGAGACCCAGTACTTC
>NA|TRBJ2-2|NA|TRBV10-3
CASWTSAGELFF
TGTGCCTCCTGGACATCAGCCGGGGAGCTGTTTTTT
>medium-sized|TRBJ2-7|NA|TRBV14
CASSWDTYEQYF
TGTGCCAGCAGTTGGGACACCTACGAGCAGTACTTC